The present T cell receptor (beta chain) was sequenced within a study of CD8+ T cells in alopecia areata. Study-level results: Normal scalp showed lower clonality than lesional scalp, especially alopecia totalis/universalis.

Comment on this clone: Its antigen is still unknown.

Extraction and reverse transcription of RNA yielded cDNA as the sequencing template. Assay used: immunoSEQ multiplex PCR; TCRdb lists only in-frame clones, some missing. Of roughly 100,000 clones in the sample, 86% were seen once. This CDR3 contains 14 residues. Per germline, CDR1 SEHNR and CDR2 FQNEAQ (reference sequence). The junction had 7 bases not matched to a gene; V was cut back by 8 bases and J by 3 bases. Treatment of the sample: oral pan-JAK inhibitor, 5-10 mg twice daily. The sample consisted of CD8+ T cells sorted from blood, taken at approximately week 30, from a patient treated with tofacitinib. The chain links TRBV7-9 to TRBJ2-1; 7 nucleotides line up with TRBD1. The origin of this receptor is a human donor with alopecia areata. CDR3 sequence: CASAGTADYNEQFF. The CDR3 DNA reads TGTGCCAGCGCCGGGACAGCCGACTACAATGAGCAGTTCTTC.